These 32 T cell receptor beta chains share one sample of origin, sequenced in a study of spatial heterogeneity in lung cancer. For these receptors, no antigen is known. Study-wide points: Intratumoral expanded alpha and beta TCR counts were found to track tumor mutation counts.

The time point is: sample taken at primary tumor resection. TCRdb re-called the 5' RACE reads with MiXCR, one entry per CDR3 protein. The table has some 3,200 distinct CDR3 sequences, 5% to 7% seen once. The sequencing used lung tumor tissue, collected at surgery. These receptors were collected from a male donor with early-stage non-small cell lung cancer.

This clonotype is judged medium-sized. The rearrangement joins TRBV30 to TRBJ2-7; tentatively, D is TRBD2 (7 bases). The CDR3 extends over 15 amino acids. The V end lost 3 bases, the J end lost 2 bases, and 17 bases lay between the germline ends. The germline CDR1 and CDR2 sequences are GTSNPN and SVGIG (reference sequence). The CDR3 reads CAWRYRQAGAYEQYF. Here the CDR3 DNA reads TGTGCCTGGAGGTACCGACAGGCGGGGGCCTACGAGCAGTACTTC.

Judged by abundance, this clonotype is medium-sized. J is TRBJ2-1 and V is TRBV6-5, with 9 bases identical to TRBD2. CDR3 size: 15 residues. Germline V gene lookup returns CDR1 MNHEY and CDR2 SVGAGI. Unmatched junction bases numbered 7, after V lost 2 bases and J lost 8 bases. CDR3 nucleotides: TGTGCCAGCAGTTACCTGGGCGGGAGGGCGGATGAGCAGTTCTTC. It is translated as CASSYLGGRADEQFF.

The chain recombines TRBV6-5 with TRBJ2-2; 12 bases fit TRBD1. The CDR3 spans 16 residues. The V gene end was trimmed by 5 bases and the J gene end by 3 bases; junction bases not matched to a gene: 4. CDR1 and CDR2 from the germline V gene are MNHEY and SVGAGI. CDR3 sequence reads: CASSQGQGAHTGELFF. DNA of the CDR3: TGTGCCAGCAGTCAGGGACAGGGGGCACACACCGGGGAGCTGTTTTTT.

This clonotype was recorded many times. The chain couples TRBV5-1 to TRBJ2-3, with D possibly matching TRBD1 (6 bases). The V end was cut by 4 bases, the J end by 0 bases, with 15 bases between. The CDR3 is made up of 16 amino acids. CDR1 is SGHRS and CDR2 is YFSETQ in the germline V gene. The CDR3 DNA reads as TGCGCCAGCAGCCGCACTCGGACAGAGAGCACAGATACGCAGTATTTT. Protein product: CASSRTRTESTDTQYF.

This clonotype ranks as medium-sized (0.01 to 0.1%). This sequence joins TRBV6-5 and TRBJ2-1, with D tentatively TRBD2 (6 bases). CDR1 is MNHEY, CDR2 SVGAGI, per germline. V lost 5 bases, J lost 1 base, and 18 bases lay in between. CDR3 length: 17 residues. CDR3 bases: TGTGCCAGCAGTGGAGCCGGGACGGGAGATTCCTACAATGAGCAGTTCTTC. It codes for CASSGAGTGDSYNEQFF.

This clonotype ranks as large. The CDR3 coding sequence is TGTGCCAGCAATTCCCGGGACAGCGGGTACAATGAGCAGTTCTTC. It specifies CASNSRDSGYNEQFF. This chain links TRBV28 with TRBJ2-1; possible D gene TRBD1, 7 bases. The CDR3 loop spans 15 amino acids. Germline CDR1 and CDR2: MDHEN and SYDVKM. V lost 7 bases to trimming and J lost 4 bases, with 17 bases between them. The variable domain in full, completed from reference TRBV28 and TRBJ2-1, reads DVKVTQSSRYLVKRTGEKVFLECVQDMDHENMFWYRQDPGLGLRLIYFSYDVKMKEKGDIPEGYSVSREKKERFSLILESASTNQTSMYLCASNSRDSGYNEQFFGPGTRLTVL.

This clonotype is labeled as medium-sized. This chain links TRBV5-1 with TRBJ2-1; TRBD2 is a possible D gene (6 bases). Per the germline V gene, CDR1 is SGHRS and CDR2 is YFSETQ. The CDR3 runs 13 residues. The V and J ends lost 2 bases and 7 bases respectively, with 10 bases between them. The CDR3 sequence is CASSLLSGNEQFF. CDR3 in DNA: TGCGCCAGCAGCTTACTTAGCGGAAATGAGCAGTTCTTC.

The chain has TRBV21-1 and TRBJ2-7; TRBD2, the D gene given by the table, was not confirmed from the DNA. TRBV21-1 is deemed a pseudogene. This CDR3 comprises 16 residues. The CDR3 protein is CASSKLQPAFVYEQYF. In DNA form, the CDR3 reads TGTGCCAGCAGCAAACTCCAGCCCGCGTTTGTCTACGAGCAGTACTTC.

This clonotype was counted many times. This rearrangement joins TRBV9 to TRBJ1-1; D is ambiguous. V lost 4 bases and J 8 bases, leaving 3 bases between the germline ends. The CDR3 runs 9 residues. Germline lookup yields CDR1 SGDLS and CDR2 YYNGEE. CDR3 protein: CASSPEAFF. The CDR3 nucleotides read TGTGCCAGCAGCCCCGAAGCTTTCTTT. Full variable domain (rest looked up from reference TRBV9 and TRBJ1-1): DSGVTQTPKHLITATGQRVTLRCSPRSGDLSVYWYQQSLDQGLQFLIQYYNGEERAKGNILERFSAQQFPDLHSELNLSSLELGDSALYFCASSPEAFFGQGTRLTVV.

This clonotype was observed a handful of times. The chain links TRBV28 to TRBJ2-7; either TRBD1 or TRBD2 may fit D (5 bases each). The length of the CDR3 is 14 residues. Germline CDR1 and CDR2: MDHEN and SYDVKM. In DNA, the CDR3 is TGTGCTCATCAACGTGGGGGAAGCTCCTACGAGCAGTACTTC. Protein sequence: CAHQRGGSSYEQYF.

By sample fraction, this clonotype is medium-sized. The CDR3 region is CSAPILGAAQYGYTF. DNA of the CDR3: TGCAGTGCTCCAATCCTAGGGGCAGCACAATATGGCTACACCTTC. The genes are TRBV20-1 and TRBJ1-2; D possibly corresponds to TRBD1 (5 bases). The CDR3 runs to 15 residues. Germline CDR1 reads DFQATT; CDR2 reads SNEGSKA (reference sequence). Trimming took off 5 bases at V and 5 bases at J, with 21 bases between the two ends.

The table lists this clonotype with a few counts. The chain links TRBV19 to TRBJ1-5, with TRBD1 matching over 7 bases. The CDR3 is made up of 15 amino acids. V lost 3 bases, J lost 6 bases, and 8 bases stayed unmatched. Germline V gives CDR1 LNHDA, CDR2 SQIVND (reference sequence). CDR3 coding DNA: TGTGCCAGTAGTATCTCGGGACAGTTCTCTCAGCCCCAGCATTTT. Encoded protein: CASSISGQFSQPQHF. The whole variable domain, remainder taken from reference TRBV19 and TRBJ1-5, is DGGITQSPKYLFRKEGQNVTLSCEQNLNHDAMYWYRQDPGQGLRLIYYSQIVNDFQKGDIAEGYSVSREKKESFPLTVTSAQKNPTAFYLCASSISGQFSQPQHFGDGTRLSIL.

The sample holds many counts of this clonotype. The chain has TRBV27 and TRBJ2-7; tentatively, D is TRBD2 (6 bases). The CDR3 totals 13 residues. Germline V gives CDR1 MNHEY, CDR2 SMNVEV (reference sequence). V shed 8 bases and J shed 2 bases, with 13 bases lying between them. This CDR3 reads CASRPGGTYEQYF. The CDR3 DNA follows: TGTGCCAGCCGTCCCGGGGGAACCTACGAGCAGTACTTC.

This clonotype is termed medium-sized. The chain employs TRBV20-1 and TRBJ1-1; possibly TRBD1 for D (5 bases). The CDR3 spans 13 residues. Per the germline V gene, CDR1 is DFQATT and CDR2 is SNEGSKA (reference sequence). The chain's CDR3 is CTNAGGTHTEAFF. CDR3 sequence (DNA): TGCACGAACGCCGGGGGAACCCACACTGAAGCTTTCTTT.

This chain links TRBV10-3 with TRBJ1-1; D unclear. This CDR3 contains 15 residues. Trimming removed 10 bases at V and 0 bases at J, with 18 bases between. Per the germline V gene, CDR1 is ENHRY and CDR2 is SYGVKD. The CDR3 nucleotides are TGTGCCACATCCCAAGAGATAACATTGAACACTGAAGCTTTCTTT. Encoded protein: CATSQEITLNTEAFF.

The chain links TRBV11-3 to TRBJ2-1; 10 bases map to TRBD1. The CDR3 totals 15 residues. V shed 5 bases and J 9 bases; nucleotides not matched to a gene: 10. Per germline, CDR1 SGHNT and CDR2 YENEEA. DNA for the CDR3: TGTGCCAGCAGCGACCGGGACAGGGGACGGTCTGAGCAGTTCTTC. Residues: CASSDRDRGRSEQFF. The full variable domain, completed using reference TRBV11-3 and TRBJ2-1, is EAGVVQSPRYKIIEKKQPVAFWCNPISGHNTLYWYLQNLGQGPELLIRYENEEAVDDSQLPKDRFSAERLKGVDSTLKIQPAELGDSAVYLCASSDRDRGRSEQFFGPGTRLTVL.

By its share, this clonotype is medium-sized. This chain connects TRBV12-3 or TRBV12-4 to TRBJ2-1, with 7 positions matching TRBD2. The ends lost 5 bases at V and 5 bases at J; junction bases unmatched: 9. CDR3 size: 15 residues. The CDR3 reads CASSSGGGRDNEQFF. The DNA of the CDR3 is TGTGCCAGCAGTAGTGGCGGGGGAAGAGACAATGAGCAGTTCTTC.

This clonotype came up many times. This chain connects TRBV6-2 or TRBV6-3 to TRBJ2-3, with D hard to call. The CDR3 has 15 residues. The V gene lost 6 bases and the J gene lost 3 bases, with 16 bases spanning the gap. Germline CDR1 and CDR2: MNHEY and SVGEGT. CDR3 in amino acids: CASSAGRQLTDTQYF. CDR3 bases: TGTGCCAGCAGCGCCGGCCGACAACTTACAGATACGCAGTATTTT.

This clonotype is judged medium-sized. This chain links TRBV7-9 with TRBJ1-1; D perhaps matches TRBD1 (6 bases). This CDR3 comprises 13 residues. CDR1 is SEHNR, CDR2 FQNEAQ, per germline (reference sequence). V was clipped by 2 bases and J by 5 bases, with 9 bases between them. CDR3: CASSLRGETEAFF. CDR3 sequence (DNA): TGTGCCAGCAGCTTAAGGGGGGAGACTGAAGCTTTCTTT. Full variable domain (remainder filled in from reference TRBV7-9 and TRBJ1-1): DTGVSQNPRHKITKRGQNVTFRCDPISEHNRLYWYRQTLGQGPEFLTYFQNEAQLEKSRLLSDRFSAERPKGSFSTLEIQRTEQGDSAMYLCASSLRGETEAFFGQGTRLTVV.

This clonotype was counted many times. This chain links TRBV18 with TRBJ1-5, with 8 positions matching TRBD1. CDR3 size: 14 residues. Germline CDR1 and CDR2: KGHSH and LQKENI. V trimming: 6 bases; J trimming: 7 bases; junction bases outside the gene matches: 8. CDR3 bases: TGTGCCAGCTCCCTAGAAGACAGGGGCCAGCCCCAGCATTTT. Translation gives CASSLEDRGQPQHF.

This clonotype ranks as medium-sized. V is TRBV11-3 and J is TRBJ2-1; maybe TRBD1 (6 bases). Germline-derived CDR1 and CDR2 are SGHNT and YENEEA. This CDR3 contains 13 residues. V shed 2 bases and J shed 5 bases, with 7 bases lying between them. The DNA of the CDR3 is TGTGCCAGCAGCTTACCAGGGGACAATGAGCAGTTCTTC. This sequence encodes CASSLPGDNEQFF.

The chain has TRBV29-1 and TRBJ1-1; D not certain. The germline gives CDR1 SQVTM, CDR2 ANQGSEA. The CDR3 consists of 13 residues. Trimming took off 4 bases at V and 1 base at J, with 10 bases between the two ends. This CDR3 is CSVGVTKNTEAFF. The CDR3, as DNA: TGCAGCGTTGGCGTGACAAAGAACACTGAAGCTTTCTTT.

Relative to its sample, this clonotype is medium-sized (0.01 to 0.1%). The chain carries TRBV11-1 and TRBJ2-2, with no clear D. Trimming cost V 3 bases and J 3 bases, with 5 bases left between them. Germline values: CDR1 SGHAT, CDR2 FQDESV (reference sequence). The CDR3 consists of 13 residues. CDR3 loop: CASSFQDTGELFF. The CDR3 DNA is TGTGCCAGCAGCTTCCAAGACACCGGGGAGCTGTTTTTT. Looking up the rest from reference TRBV11-1 and TRBJ2-2 gives the full variable domain: EAEVAQSPRYKITEKSQAVAFWCDPISGHATLYWYRQILGQGPELLVQFQDESVVDDSQLPKDRFSAERLKGVDSTLKIQPAELGDSAMYLCASSFQDTGELFFGEGSRLTVL.

In this sample, this clonotype is medium-sized. The chain recombines TRBV2 with TRBJ1-6; no clear D gene. The CDR3 loop spans 14 amino acids. Trimming removed 6 bases at V and 10 bases at J, with 16 bases between. Germline CDR1 and CDR2: SNHLY and FYNNEI. The CDR3 region has the DNA TGTGCCAGCAGGAAGTGGGTATTGGACTCACCCCTCCACTTT. Encoded protein: CASRKWVLDSPLHF.

By its share, this clonotype is medium-sized. The rearrangement joins TRBV24-1 to TRBJ2-1; TRBD1 matches at 9 bases. Germline loops: CDR1 KGHDR, CDR2 SFDVKD. Germline trimming cut 5 bases from V and 4 bases from J; bases unmatched to any gene: 5. This CDR3 contains 15 residues. The CDR3 reads CATSARDRVYNEQFF. In nucleotides, the CDR3 is TGTGCCACCAGTGCCCGGGACAGGGTGTACAATGAGCAGTTCTTC.

The V gene is TRBV12-3 or TRBV12-4, the J gene TRBJ2-1, with TRBD2 matching 9 bases. V lost 6 bases, J lost 6 bases, and 3 bases stayed unmatched. CDR3 length: 13 residues. The CDR3 sequence is CASRVAGANEQFF. The CDR3 coding sequence is TGTGCCAGCAGGGTAGCGGGAGCCAATGAGCAGTTCTTC.

Relative to its sample, this clonotype is medium-sized. This chain joins TRBV7-2 and TRBJ2-4; TRBD1 aligns across 7 bases. The germline CDR1 and CDR2 sequences are SGHTA and FQGNSA. The CDR3 runs 19 residues. J gave up 0 bases and V 0 bases, and 11 bases lay outside the gene matches. The CDR3 coding sequence is TGTGCCAGCAGCTTAGCGGGCCCCGACAGGGTCATAGCCAAAAACATTCAGTACTTC. This encodes CASSLAGPDRVIAKNIQYF.

At least ten counts were recorded for this clonotype. This rearrangement joins TRBV12-2 to TRBJ2-1; the table calls TRBD2, which could not be checked here. TRBV12-2 is a documented pseudogene. The CDR3 spans 13 residues. CDR3 protein: CGERKGLPNEQFF. The CDR3 coding sequence is TGCGGGGAGCGGAAGGGTCTTCCCAATGAGCAGTTCTTC.

In this sample, this clonotype turned up many times. The chain joins TRBV6-5 to TRBJ2-1; TRBD2 agrees at 13 bases. Germline lookup yields CDR1 MNHEY and CDR2 SVGAGI. The CDR3 totals 18 residues. Trimming removed 5 bases from V and 4 bases from J; junction bases left unmatched: 11. The CDR3: CASSRVTTSGGIYNEQFF. The CDR3 coding sequence is TGTGCCAGCAGTCGCGTAACGACTAGCGGGGGGATATACAATGAGCAGTTCTTC.

In its sample, this clonotype ranks as medium-sized. This chain connects TRBV28 to TRBJ2-1; 10 bases are a match to TRBD2. J lost 2 bases, V lost 2 bases, and 3 bases had no gene match. This CDR3 has 16 amino acids. The germline CDR1 and CDR2 sequences are MDHEN and SYDVKM. This chain's CDR3 is CASSLALAGAYNEQFF. CDR3 nucleotides: TGTGCCAGCAGTTTAGCTCTAGCGGGGGCCTACAATGAGCAGTTCTTC.

This clonotype is categorized as medium-sized. This chain uses TRBV28 with TRBJ2-3, with 7 bases aligning to TRBD2. The junction had 6 bases not matched to a gene; V was cut back by 8 bases and J by 1 base. Germline V CDR1 and CDR2: MDHEN, SYDVKM. There are 14 residues in the CDR3. CDR3 coding DNA: TGTGCCAGCGCCTTTACTAGCGGCACAGATACGCAGTATTTT. Protein: CASAFTSGTDTQYF. The full variable domain, its missing parts supplied by reference TRBV28 and TRBJ2-3, is DVKVTQSSRYLVKRTGEKVFLECVQDMDHENMFWYRQDPGLGLRLIYFSYDVKMKEKGDIPEGYSVSREKKERFSLILESASTNQTSMYLCASAFTSGTDTQYFGPGTRLTVL.

The chain has TRBV14 and TRBJ1-2; D is unresolved. Germline values: CDR1 SGHDN, CDR2 FVKESK. The CDR3 covers 14 residues. The V and J ends lost 6 bases and 0 bases respectively, with 11 bases between them. This chain's CDR3 is CASRRHGANYGYTF. CDR3 DNA: TGTGCCAGCAGAAGGCACGGCGCTAACTATGGCTACACCTTC.